This T cell receptor (beta chain) was sequenced during a study of control samples from healthy donors and cancer patients. The CDR3 extends over 16 amino acids. J was trimmed by 2 bases and V by 3 bases; bases with no gene match: 6. Germline CDR1 SGHDN, CDR2 FVKESK. Using immunoSEQ multiplex PCR, the repertoire was profiled, and TCRdb retains in-frame clones only, with some absent. The sample has roughly 170,000 clones, approximately 92% seen once. The chain links TRBV14 to TRBJ2-3; TRBD1 matches 9 bases. Sequenced sample: blood. The sequence derives from a man aged 18 to 30 in good health. CDR3 nucleotide sequence: TGTGCCAGCAGCCAGAACAGGGGGCGCGCCACAGATACGCAGTATTTT. Translated: CASSQNRGRATDTQYF.